The 6 T cell receptor beta chains below were found in one sample sequenced in a study of post-analysis software for immune sequencing data. Whole-study findings and limits: Five TRBV segments appeared more often in patients than in controls, and TRBV5-6, TRBV5-1 and TRBV20-1 were among these.

No antigen is known for these receptors. Every TCR beta cDNA library bore unique molecular identifiers. TCRdb reprocessed the PCR reads via MiXCR and lists one record per CDR3 protein. The sample records about 770,000 distinct CDR3 sequences, about half being singletons. Material: blood. All receptors come from a girl under 18 with multiple sclerosis.

This clonotype was detected only once. The rearrangement joins TRBV12-3 or TRBV12-4 to TRBJ2-7, with TRBD1 matching over 8 bases. The DNA end favors TRBJ2-5, so the J call may be wrong. CDR3 length equals 15 residues. For the CDR3, the DNA is TGTGCCAGCAGTTTAGCCAGGGGGCGCCGGGAGACCCAGTACTTC. Amino acids: CASSLARGRRETQYF.

The rearrangement uses TRBV7-2 and TRBJ2-4, with 8 nucleotides matching TRBD2. CDR3 length: 12 amino acids. The ends lost 3 bases at V and 13 bases at J; junction bases unmatched: 5. The germline gives CDR1 SGHTA, CDR2 FQGNSA. CDR3 in amino acids: CASSFTEREQYF. The CDR3 bases are TGTGCCAGCAGCTTTACAGAGCGGGAGCAGTACTTC.

A few counts support this clonotype. The chain links TRBV12-3 or TRBV12-4 to TRBJ2-1, with D perhaps matching TRBD2 (5 bases). The V end was cut by 7 bases, the J end by 10 bases, with 20 bases between. The CDR3 is 14 amino acids. The CDR3 sequence: CASIPGTGPTEQFF. The CDR3, as DNA: TGTGCCAGCATCCCGGGAACCGGTCCTACAGAGCAGTTCTTC.

The chain recombines TRBV29-1 with TRBJ2-1; 7 bases align to TRBD1. Germline V gene lookup returns CDR1 SQVTM and CDR2 ANQGSEA. V trimming: 0 bases; J trimming: 5 bases; junction bases outside the gene matches: 4. This CDR3 has 14 amino acids. CDR3 protein: CSVEEDRDHNEQFF. The CDR3 coding sequence is TGCAGCGTTGAAGAAGACAGGGATCACAATGAGCAGTTCTTC.

There are a few counts of this clonotype. J is TRBJ2-3 and V is TRBV20-1, with D perhaps matching TRBD1 (6 bases). This CDR3 region has 14 residues. The V gene's germline CDR1 is DFQATT and CDR2 SNEGSKA (reference sequence). Trimming removed 4 bases from V and 1 base from J, with 12 bases in between. CDR3 sequence (DNA): TGCAGTGCTACCAGGGGTGTTGGCACAGATACGCAGTATTTT. Protein sequence: CSATRGVGTDTQYF.

This chain connects TRBV28 to TRBJ1-2, with D maybe TRBD1 (6 bases). Germline V CDR1 and CDR2: MDHEN, SYDVKM. This CDR3 contains 14 residues. With 1 base removed from V and 3 bases from J, the gap between germline ends came to 9 bases. The CDR3 DNA is TGTGCCAGCAGTTTATACAACAGGGACTATGGCTACACCTTC. Translated, it gives CASSLYNRDYGYTF.